These 25 T cell receptor beta chains came from one sample sequenced in a study of T-cell memory formation after mild COVID-19 (dated by TCRdb to about 2021). Libraries were prepared through 5' RACE. The data were produced on an Illumina NovaSeq 6000. Clones were called with MiXCR by TCRdb after fastp trimmed the public reads at Q25, and only in-frame beta chains were retained. Merged by CDR3 protein, the rows form single entries marked with the most common genes and DNA. This sample gives some 130,000 distinct CDR3 sequences in total; more than 15% of them show up just once. The leading ten clones occupy 5% to 5.5% of the sample. Specimen: PBMCs or a T cell subset sorted from them (not recorded which). The receptors come from a man younger than 30 who had mild COVID-19 (a few samples of this study predate the infection). The sample titles of this study are shuffled in the database, so cell type and time point are left out; the donor was told from shared clones.

The chain uses TRBV5-1 and TRBJ2-5; 13 bases match TRBD2. Germline V lookup: CDR1 SGHRS, CDR2 YFSETQ. The ends lost 4 bases at V and 1 base at J; junction bases unmatched: 4. CDR3 length: 16 amino acids. CDR3 region: CASSTGTSGVQETQYF. DNA for the CDR3: TGCGCCAGCAGCACTGGGACTAGCGGGGTCCAAGAGACCCAGTACTTC.

The chain carries TRBV12-3 or TRBV12-4 and TRBJ2-2; 7 bases align to TRBD1. Trimming cost V 4 bases and J 2 bases; bases outside gene matches: 4. The CDR3 is made up of 15 amino acids. The CDR3 bases are TGTGCCAGCAGTTCCGGGACAGTCAACACCGGGGAGCTGTTTTTT. Translating gives CASSSGTVNTGELFF.

The genes are TRBV24-1 and TRBJ1-2; the D is unclear. In germline, CDR1 is KGHDR, CDR2 SFDVKD. The CDR3 extends over 11 amino acids. Between the trimmed V and J ends, which lost 2 bases and 7 bases, there was a span of 4 bases. CDR3 region: CATSDSFGYTF. CDR3 sequence (DNA): TGTGCCACCAGTGATTCCTTTGGCTACACCTTC.

A few counts support this clonotype. The V gene is TRBV5-1, the J gene TRBJ2-1, with TRBD2 matching over 11 bases. This CDR3 region has 17 residues. Germline CDR1 reads SGHRS; CDR2 reads YFSETQ. V shed 0 bases and J 6 bases; nucleotides not matched to a gene: 8. For the CDR3, the DNA is TGCGCCAGCAGCTTGGGGACTAGCGGGCAAAGTGGCAATGAGCAGTTCTTC. Encoded protein: CASSLGTSGQSGNEQFF.

This chain uses TRBV18 with TRBJ2-3; 7 positions match TRBD1. CDR1 is KGHSH and CDR2 is LQKENI in the germline V gene. CDR3 length: 16 residues. Germline trimming cut 2 bases from V and 5 bases from J; bases unmatched to any gene: 10. The CDR3 sequence: CASSPSPSPGGDTQYF. Here the CDR3 DNA reads TGTGCCAGCTCACCATCGCCTAGCCCAGGGGGAGATACGCAGTATTTT.

This clonotype was observed a few times. The chain recombines TRBV12-3 or TRBV12-4 with TRBJ2-5; TRBD1 might be the D (5 bases). The V end was cut by 3 bases, the J end by 4 bases, with 9 bases between. This CDR3 has 13 residues. Here the CDR3 DNA reads TGTGCCAGCAGTTTCCAGGGATTAGAGACCCAGTACTTC. It encodes CASSFQGLETQYF.

The V call is TRBV7-9, the J call TRBJ1-1; no clear D. CDR3 length: 14 residues. V lost 1 base, J lost 5 bases, and 11 bases lay in between. Germline lookup yields CDR1 SEHNR and CDR2 FQNEAQ (reference sequence). CDR3 DNA: TGTGCCAGCAGCTTAGATCCCGTAGGGACTGAAGCTTTCTTT. It is translated as CASSLDPVGTEAFF.

The V gene is TRBV4-2, the J gene TRBJ2-3; 10 nucleotides agree with TRBD1. This CDR3 is built from 16 residues. Germline CDR1 and CDR2: LGHNA and YNFKEQ. The ends lost 0 bases at V and 3 bases at J; junction bases unmatched: 3. The CDR3 is CASSQEGTGATDTQYF. The CDR3 nucleotides are TGTGCCAGCAGCCAAGAGGGGACAGGGGCTACAGATACGCAGTATTTT.

Only a few counts were recorded for this clonotype. The chain employs TRBV6-6 and TRBJ1-2; D not certain. The CDR3 is 13 residues long. Per the germline V gene, CDR1 is MNHNY and CDR2 is SVGAGI (reference sequence). Trimming stripped 7 bases from V and 4 bases from J, with 13 bases between. The CDR3 nucleotides read TGTGCCAGCACCGAACAGAGCCCCTATGGCTACACCTTC. It specifies CASTEQSPYGYTF.

The genes are TRBV28 and TRBJ2-7; D is unclear. The CDR3 has 11 residues. V was pared by 3 bases and J by 3 bases, with 3 bases between. Germline V CDR1 and CDR2: MDHEN, SYDVKM. CDR3 protein: CASSLYYEQYF. The CDR3 DNA is TGTGCCAGCAGTTTGTACTACGAGCAGTACTTC.

The DNA for the CDR3 is TGTGCCAGCAGCGTGAGACAGGGTTCGGGTGAGCAGTTCTTC. Translated, it gives CASSVRQGSGEQFF. The J gene is TRBJ2-1, the V gene TRBV9; the match to TRBD1 covers 7 bases. The germline V gene encodes CDR1 SGDLS and CDR2 YYNGEE. The CDR3 is 14 amino acids. J gave up 9 bases and V 2 bases, and 8 bases lay outside the gene matches.

This clonotype has just a few counts. The chain carries TRBV6-5 and TRBJ1-2; 7 bases are shared with TRBD1. The CDR3 runs 15 residues. Germline CDR1 reads MNHEY; CDR2 reads SVGAGI. V dropped 6 bases and J dropped 0; count of bases not matched to a gene: 7. CDR3 coding DNA: TGTGCCAGCAGCCGGGACAGCGTCTCTAACTATGGCTACACCTTC. Residues: CASSRDSVSNYGYTF.

This clonotype was counted between two and nine times. The chain employs TRBV5-1 and TRBJ1-1; D is unclear. The V gene's germline CDR1 is SGHRS and CDR2 YFSETQ. This CDR3 contains 12 residues. Trimming removed 5 bases from V and 7 bases from J, with 12 bases in between. The CDR3 DNA follows: TGCGCCAGCAGACTTTCTTCGGATGAAGCTTTCTTT. Protein sequence: CASRLSSDEAFF.

The gene calls are TRBV4-2 and TRBJ2-6, with 9 nucleotides matching TRBD1. CDR3 length: 18 residues. The germline gives CDR1 LGHNA, CDR2 YNFKEQ. V was pared by 3 bases and J by 2 bases, with 8 bases of the junction left unmatched. As DNA, the CDR3 is TGTGCCAGCAGCCATCTCCCGGGACAGGGTCCTGGGGCCAACGTCCTGACTTTC. Its translation is CASSHLPGQGPGANVLTF.

The table lists this clonotype with a count of one. The CDR3 DNA reads as TGCAGTGCTAGAGCCCCGTATAGCAATCAGCCCCAGCATTTT. Its translation: CSARAPYSNQPQHF. The chain employs TRBV20-1 and TRBJ1-5, with D hard to call. The V gene lost 1 base and the J gene lost 0 bases, with 7 bases spanning the gap. Germline values: CDR1 DFQATT, CDR2 SNEGSKA (reference sequence). CDR3 size: 14 residues.

As for this clonotype: A much larger clone differs by one base, so this may be a read error. The chain has TRBV6-2 or TRBV6-3 and TRBJ2-7, with D hard to call. Trimming took off 0 bases at V and 9 bases at J, with 15 bases between the two ends. The germline CDR1 and CDR2 sequences are MNHEY and SVGEGT. There are 14 residues in the CDR3. The CDR3 DNA sequence: TGTGCCAGCAGTTACTCGGATGGGCGACCCGTGCAGTACTTC. Residues: CASSYSDGRPVQYF.

This rearrangement joins TRBV12-3 or TRBV12-4 to TRBJ2-1; unclear D gene. V dropped 2 bases and J dropped 12 bases, with 14 bases sitting between them. The CDR3 is 13 amino acids. As DNA, the CDR3 is TGTGCCAGCAGTTTAACTACCCAAGGTAGGCAGTTCTTC. Its protein is CASSLTTQGRQFF.

This clonotype was seen more than once but under ten times. The V call is TRBV7-3, the J call TRBJ2-3, with TRBD1 matching 10 bases. Germline values: CDR1 SGHTA, CDR2 FQGTGA. The CDR3 totals 13 residues. V lost 5 bases and J lost 8; bases outside the gene matches: 4. The CDR3 region is CASSARTGGTQYF. The CDR3, as DNA: TGTGCCAGCAGCGCGCGGACAGGGGGTACGCAGTATTTT.

This clonotype showed up just a few times. The CDR3 DNA reads as TGTGCCAGCAGCTTAAGCGGCAATGAGCAGTTCTTC. This gives the protein CASSLSGNEQFF. V is TRBV11-2 and J is TRBJ2-1; TRBD2 might be the D (5 bases). The V gene lost 2 bases and the J gene lost 6 bases, with 5 bases spanning the gap. CDR3 length: 12 residues. In germline, CDR1 is SGHAT, CDR2 FQNNGV.

This clonotype showed up just a few times. V is TRBV12-3 or TRBV12-4 and J is TRBJ2-3; D is unclear. Deletions cut 2 bases from V and 2 bases from J, with 11 bases between. This CDR3 has 15 residues. The CDR3 DNA is TGTGCCAGCAGTTTACGGCAGGCTTACACAGATACGCAGTATTTT. Residues: CASSLRQAYTDTQYF.

This clonotype was picked up a small number of times. V usage is TRBV7-3 and J usage is TRBJ2-2; D may be TRBD1 or TRBD2 (5 bases each). CDR3 length: 15 amino acids. The V end lost 2 bases, the J end lost 2 bases, and 9 bases lay between the germline ends. The germline gives CDR1 SGHTA, CDR2 FQGTGA. The CDR3 loop reads CASSLQGPNTGELFF. In DNA form, the CDR3 reads TGTGCCAGCAGCTTACAGGGACCAAACACCGGGGAGCTGTTTTTT.

The sample holds a few counts of this clonotype. CDR3 coding DNA: TGTGCCAGCAGCTTACGGGGGGCTGGCTATGGCTACACCTTC. Protein: CASSLRGAGYGYTF. This chain connects TRBV7-2 to TRBJ1-2, with D possibly being TRBD1 (6 bases). Germline V lookup: CDR1 SGHTA, CDR2 FQGNSA. The ends were cut back, 2 bases at V and 4 bases at J, with 11 bases in the middle. This CDR3 has 14 amino acids.

This clonotype was seen more than once but under ten times. The chain combines TRBV5-1 with TRBJ2-2; a weak D match, TRBD2 (5 bases). V lost 7 bases, J lost 0 bases, and 19 bases lay in between. The CDR3 has 17 residues. Per the germline V gene, CDR1 is SGHRS and CDR2 is YFSETQ. CDR3 sequence (DNA): TGCGCCAGCGGCGTAAGAGGGTGGACGTCGAACACCGGGGAGCTGTTTTTT. The encoded protein is CASGVRGWTSNTGELFF.

The chain uses TRBV4-2 and TRBJ2-5; D remains ambiguous. The CDR3 runs to 13 residues. The V end lost 2 bases, the J end lost 5 bases, and 9 bases lay between the germline ends. CDR1 is LGHNA, CDR2 YNFKEQ, per germline. The CDR3 here is CASSQNLPETQYF. The CDR3 bases are TGTGCCAGCAGCCAAAACCTCCCGGAGACCCAGTACTTC.

This chain joins TRBV20-1 and TRBJ1-1; D not resolved. Trimming pared 6 bases from V and 2 bases from J, leaving 19 bases between. The CDR3 spans 15 residues. In germline, CDR1 is DFQATT, CDR2 SNEGSKA (reference sequence). CDR3 amino acids: CSAHNPVGGNTEAFF. Written as DNA, the CDR3 is TGCAGTGCGCATAACCCGGTGGGAGGTAACACTGAAGCTTTCTTT.